This is a list of T cell receptor beta chains from one sample in a study of blood T cell repertoires in COVID-19. This table comes from immunoSEQ multiplex PCR, and its TCRdb copy is limited to in-frame clones, with some not included. The sample carries approximately 140,000 clones, about 80% recorded once. Material: peripheral blood. The origin of the receptors is a human donor in a cohort sampled during active COVID-19. The CDR3 runs from the conserved cysteine through the conserved F or W. Each record gives: J gene, V gene, D gene, clone size, CDR3 protein, CDR3 DNA. The D gene is left open where the match is weak. Size tells how often a clone was seen (once, few, many) or the class of an expanded clone, and some rows leave it out.

j_call: TRBJ2-1; v_call: TRBV19; d_call: TRBD2; clone_size: .; cdr3_aa: CASSIRPSGRPSYNEQFF; cdr3_nt: TGTGCCAGTAGTATAAGGCCTAGCGGTAGACCCTCCTACAATGAGCAGTTCTTC
j_call: TRBJ2-7; v_call: TRBV18; d_call: TRBD1; clone_size: .; cdr3_aa: CASSLYRDSYEQYF; cdr3_nt: TGTGCCAGCTCACTCTACCGGGACAGCTACGAGCAGTACTTC
j_call: TRBJ1-4; v_call: TRBV6-1; d_call: .; clone_size: .; cdr3_aa: CASSDLYGHGREKLFF; cdr3_nt: TGTGCCAGCAGTGACCTCTACGGACACGGTCGGGAAAAACTGTTTTTT
j_call: TRBJ2-2; v_call: TRBV7-3; d_call: TRBD1; clone_size: few; cdr3_aa: CASRIQGANTGELFF; cdr3_nt: TGTGCCAGCAGGATACAGGGGGCGAACACCGGGGAGCTGTTTTTT
j_call: TRBJ1-2; v_call: TRBV6-5; d_call: .; clone_size: .; cdr3_aa: CASSYLTGTYGYTF; cdr3_nt: TGTGCCAGCAGTTACCTTACAGGAACTTATGGCTACACCTTC
j_call: TRBJ2-7; v_call: TRBV2; d_call: TRBD1; clone_size: .; cdr3_aa: CATNRTGEDTYEQYF; cdr3_nt: TGTGCCACTAATCGGACAGGCGAAGACACCTACGAGCAGTACTTC
j_call: TRBJ2-1; v_call: TRBV25-1; d_call: .; clone_size: .; cdr3_aa: CASRSTDFYNEQFF; cdr3_nt: TGTGCCAGCAGGTCGACAGACTTCTACAATGAGCAGTTCTTC
j_call: TRBJ2-1; v_call: TRBV7-9; d_call: .; clone_size: .; cdr3_aa: CASSLAGGGHNEQFF; cdr3_nt: TGTGCCAGCAGCTTAGCGGGAGGGGGACACAATGAGCAGTTCTTC
j_call: TRBJ2-7; v_call: TRBV6-6; d_call: .; clone_size: .; cdr3_aa: CASSHREYEQYF; cdr3_nt: TGTGCCAGCAGTCACAGGGAATACGAGCAGTACTTC
j_call: TRBJ1-1; v_call: TRBV5-6; d_call: .; clone_size: once; cdr3_aa: CASAPGGGWTEAFF; cdr3_nt: TGTGCCAGCGCCCCGGGGGGGGGCTGGACTGAAGCTTTCTTT
j_call: TRBJ2-7; v_call: TRBV28; d_call: .; clone_size: .; cdr3_aa: CASIQRGSSYEQYF; cdr3_nt: TGTGCCAGCATCCAGAGAGGGTCTAGCTACGAGCAGTACTTC
j_call: TRBJ2-4; v_call: TRBV20-1; d_call: TRBD1; clone_size: once; cdr3_aa: CSAGTGSIQYF; cdr3_nt: TGCAGTGCTGGGACAGGGTCCATTCAGTACTTC
j_call: TRBJ2-1; v_call: TRBV7-2; d_call: TRBD2; clone_size: .; cdr3_aa: CASSSLPGTSGSGEQFF; cdr3_nt: TGTGCCAGCAGCTCCCTCCCCGGGACTAGCGGGAGTGGCGAGCAGTTCTTC
j_call: TRBJ2-1; v_call: TRBV18; d_call: TRBD2; clone_size: .; cdr3_aa: CASSPTSGRDYNEQFF; cdr3_nt: TGTGCCAGCTCACCGACTAGCGGTCGTGATTACAATGAGCAGTTCTTC
j_call: TRBJ1-2; v_call: TRBV19; d_call: TRBD1; clone_size: .; cdr3_aa: CASSRGTGLVDGYTF; cdr3_nt: TGTGCCAGTAGTAGGGGGACAGGGTTGGTCGATGGCTACACCTTC
j_call: TRBJ2-7; v_call: TRBV3-1/TRBV3-2; d_call: TRBD2; clone_size: .; cdr3_aa: CASSQEAGGQRF; cdr3_nt: TGTGCCAGCAGCCAAGAGGCGGGAGGGCAAAGGTTC
j_call: TRBJ2-7; v_call: TRBV4-2; d_call: .; clone_size: .; cdr3_aa: CASSQGAGSSYEQYF; cdr3_nt: TGTGCCAGCAGCCAAGGTGCGGGGAGCTCCTACGAGCAGTACTTC
j_call: TRBJ1-3; v_call: TRBV6-6; d_call: .; clone_size: .; cdr3_aa: CASSYPGNTIYF; cdr3_nt: TGTGCCAGCAGTTACCCGGGGAACACCATATATTTT
j_call: TRBJ2-7; v_call: TRBV7-6; d_call: TRBD1; clone_size: few; cdr3_aa: CASSSDRGPYEQYF; cdr3_nt: TGTGCCAGCAGCTCGGACAGGGGGCCCTACGAGCAGTACTTC
j_call: TRBJ2-1; v_call: TRBV7-3; d_call: TRBD2; clone_size: few; cdr3_aa: CASSTGTSGSYNEQFF; cdr3_nt: TGTGCCAGCAGCACAGGGACTAGCGGTTCCTACAATGAGCAGTTCTTC
j_call: TRBJ2-1; v_call: TRBV6-6; d_call: .; clone_size: .; cdr3_aa: CASSSRQDNEQFF; cdr3_nt: TGTGCCAGCAGTTCCCGTCAGGACAATGAGCAGTTCTTC
j_call: TRBJ2-2; v_call: TRBV11-3; d_call: .; clone_size: .; cdr3_aa: CASSLGGYSGTGELFF; cdr3_nt: TGTGCCAGCAGCTTAGGGGGTTACAGCGGCACCGGGGAGCTGTTTTTT
j_call: TRBJ1-2; v_call: TRBV19; d_call: TRBD1; clone_size: .; cdr3_aa: CASSSTGVNYGYTF; cdr3_nt: TGTGCCAGTAGCTCGACAGGGGTTAACTATGGCTACACCTTC
j_call: TRBJ2-7; v_call: TRBV13; d_call: .; clone_size: few; cdr3_aa: CASSYLEVPGEQYF; cdr3_nt: TGTGCCAGCAGTTACCTAGAGGTTCCCGGGGAGCAGTACTTC
j_call: TRBJ2-5; v_call: TRBV4-1; d_call: TRBD2; clone_size: .; cdr3_aa: CASSQVSGLAGAVTKETQYF; cdr3_nt: TGCGCCAGCAGCCAAGTTTCGGGACTAGCGGGAGCTGTTACTAAGGAGACCCAGTACTTC
j_call: TRBJ2-1; v_call: TRBV19; d_call: .; clone_size: .; cdr3_aa: CASSIGAGPEDEQFF; cdr3_nt: TGTGCCAGTAGTATAGGGGCAGGGCCAGAGGATGAGCAGTTCTTC
j_call: TRBJ2-7; v_call: TRBV28; d_call: .; clone_size: .; cdr3_aa: CASSLSHGREQYF; cdr3_nt: TGTGCCAGCAGTTTATCCCACGGTCGGGAGCAGTACTTC
j_call: TRBJ1-2; v_call: TRBV14; d_call: .; clone_size: .; cdr3_aa: CASSPDRPIYGYTF; cdr3_nt: TGTGCCAGCAGCCCAGACAGGCCAATCTATGGCTACACCTTC
j_call: TRBJ2-5; v_call: TRBV7-2; d_call: .; clone_size: .; cdr3_aa: CASSPPRGRETQYF; cdr3_nt: TGTGCCAGCAGCCCACCCAGGGGTCGGGAGACCCAGTACTTC
j_call: TRBJ2-3; v_call: TRBV5-1; d_call: TRBD2; clone_size: .; cdr3_aa: CASSSTSRDTDTQYF; cdr3_nt: TGCGCCAGCAGCTCGACTAGCAGGGACACAGATACGCAGTATTTT
j_call: TRBJ2-7; v_call: TRBV19; d_call: TRBD2; clone_size: few; cdr3_aa: CASSISASGVYEQYF; cdr3_nt: TGTGCCAGTAGTATCTCGGCTAGCGGGGTATACGAGCAGTACTTC
j_call: TRBJ1-6; v_call: TRBV19; d_call: TRBD1; clone_size: .; cdr3_aa: CASSKTGINSPLHF; cdr3_nt: TGTGCCAGTAGTAAGACAGGGATAAATTCACCCCTCCACTTT
j_call: TRBJ2-5; v_call: TRBV6-5; d_call: TRBD2; clone_size: .; cdr3_aa: CASSYAGLAEETQYF; cdr3_nt: TGTGCCAGCAGTTACGCGGGACTAGCGGAAGAGACCCAGTACTTC
j_call: TRBJ2-1; v_call: TRBV21-1; d_call: .; clone_size: .; cdr3_aa: CARGRVFF; cdr3_nt: TGTGCCAGGGGGAGGGTGTTCTTC
j_call: TRBJ2-5; v_call: TRBV3-1/TRBV3-2; d_call: .; clone_size: .; cdr3_aa: CASSQNRAQETQYF; cdr3_nt: TGTGCCAGCAGCCAAAACAGGGCGCAAGAGACCCAGTACTTC
j_call: TRBJ2-5; v_call: TRBV5-4; d_call: TRBD2; clone_size: .; cdr3_aa: CASSLASGSLETQYF; cdr3_nt: TGTGCCAGCAGCTTGGCTAGCGGGAGTCTGGAGACCCAGTACTTC
j_call: TRBJ1-2; v_call: TRBV14; d_call: .; clone_size: .; cdr3_aa: CASSQLADGYTF; cdr3_nt: TGTGCCAGCAGCCAATTAGCTGATGGCTACACCTTC
j_call: TRBJ1-1; v_call: TRBV10-3; d_call: TRBD1; clone_size: .; cdr3_aa: CAISQGQVGTEAFF; cdr3_nt: TGTGCCATCAGTCAGGGACAGGTGGGCACTGAAGCTTTCTTT
j_call: TRBJ1-5; v_call: TRBV2; d_call: .; clone_size: .; cdr3_aa: CASSERTRSNQPQHF; cdr3_nt: TGTGCCAGCAGTGAAAGAACCAGAAGCAATCAGCCCCAGCATTTT
j_call: TRBJ2-1; v_call: TRBV5-1; d_call: TRBD2; clone_size: .; cdr3_aa: CASSLDGGAYNEQFF; cdr3_nt: TGCGCCAGCAGCTTGGATGGGGGGGCCTACAATGAGCAGTTCTTC
j_call: TRBJ2-2; v_call: TRBV2; d_call: TRBD2; clone_size: .; cdr3_aa: CASSPTSGKLTGELFF; cdr3_nt: TGTGCCAGCAGTCCGACTAGCGGGAAATTGACCGGGGAGCTGTTTTTT
j_call: TRBJ2-1; v_call: TRBV11-2; d_call: TRBD2; clone_size: .; cdr3_aa: CASSWGLAGDLGGGQFF; cdr3_nt: TGTGCCAGCAGCTGGGGACTAGCGGGGGATCTGGGCGGTGGGCAGTTCTTC
j_call: TRBJ2-5; v_call: TRBV5-1; d_call: TRBD1; clone_size: .; cdr3_aa: CASKPSTGDRETQYF; cdr3_nt: TGCGCCAGCAAACCCTCCACAGGGGATAGAGAGACCCAGTACTTC
j_call: TRBJ2-5; v_call: TRBV5-1; d_call: .; clone_size: .; cdr3_aa: CASSLSGGGQETQYF; cdr3_nt: TGCGCCAGCAGCTTGAGCGGCGGTGGACAAGAGACCCAGTACTTC
j_call: TRBJ2-5; v_call: TRBV4-3; d_call: .; clone_size: .; cdr3_aa: CASSRGTQQPQETQYF; cdr3_nt: TGCGCCAGCAGCCGGGGGACACAACAGCCCCAAGAGACCCAGTACTTC
j_call: TRBJ2-5; v_call: TRBV3-1/TRBV3-2; d_call: .; clone_size: .; cdr3_aa: CASSQDLTTQETQYF; cdr3_nt: TGTGCCAGCAGCCAAGATTTGACTACTCAAGAGACCCAGTACTTC